This T cell receptor beta chain stems from a study of response to subunit inactivated influenza vaccine. Germline-derived CDR1 and CDR2 are LGHDT and YNNKEL (reference sequence). The ends were cut back, 0 bases at V and 8 bases at J, with 7 bases in the middle. The CDR3 spans 13 residues. Note on this clonotype: Its antigen is as yet unknown.

Study findings and constraints: Few new T cells, the authors suggested, are recruited by each seasonal influenza vaccination.

TCRdb called the RT-PCR reads again in MiXCR, with one record for every CDR3 protein. The data hold 450,000 to 600,000 distinct CDR3 sequences, with 6.5% to 8% observed a single time. The chain uses TRBV3-1 and TRBJ1-4; D gene ambiguous. The receptor's source is a man between 50 and 75 years old who received an inactivated influenza vaccine. The specimen was PBMCs from blood, collected about 24 months after vaccination. CDR3 nucleotides: TGTGCCAGCAGCCAAGAAGTTTGGGAAAAACTGTTTTTT. Translating gives CASSQEVWEKLFF. Full variable domain (missing parts from reference TRBV3-1 and TRBJ1-4): DTAVSQTPKYLVTQMGNDKSIKCEQNLGHDTMYWYKQDSKKFLKIMFSYNNKELIINETVPNRFSPKSPDKAHLNLHINSLELGDSAVYFCASSQEVWEKLFFGSGTQLSVL.